What follows is one T cell receptor beta chain and its context. This CDR3 contains 13 residues. Germline CDR1 and CDR2: SGHAT and FQNNGV. The trim removed 3 bases at V and 4 bases at J, leaving 0 bases unmatched. Using immunoSEQ multiplex PCR, the repertoire was profiled, and TCRdb retains in-frame clones only, with some absent. The sample holds around 57,000 clones; about 96% are singletons and the top ten take 0.075% to 0.1%. These data come from a study of T cells after somatic rescue of genetic block. The receptor was derived from a child younger than two. The rearrangement links TRBV11-2 to TRBJ2-7; TRBD2 matches 10 bases. The sequenced sample consisted of peripheral blood mononuclear cells (PBMCs). The CDR3 DNA reads as TGTGCCAGCAGCTTTAGCGGGAGGTACGAGCAGTACTTC. The encoded protein is CASSFSGRYEQYF.